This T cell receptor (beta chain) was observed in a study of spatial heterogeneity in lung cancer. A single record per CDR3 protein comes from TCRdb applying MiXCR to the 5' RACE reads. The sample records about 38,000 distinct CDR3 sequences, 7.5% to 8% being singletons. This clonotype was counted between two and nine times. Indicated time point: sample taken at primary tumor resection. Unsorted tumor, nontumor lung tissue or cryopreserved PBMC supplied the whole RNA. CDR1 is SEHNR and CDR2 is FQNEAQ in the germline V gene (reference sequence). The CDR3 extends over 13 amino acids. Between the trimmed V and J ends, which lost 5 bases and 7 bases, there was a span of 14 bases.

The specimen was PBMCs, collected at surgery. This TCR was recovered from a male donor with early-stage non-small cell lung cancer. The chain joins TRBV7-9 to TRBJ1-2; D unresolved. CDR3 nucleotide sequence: TGTGCCAGCAGCCCCCCCCCCGTGACTGGCTACACCTTC. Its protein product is CASSPPPVTGYTF. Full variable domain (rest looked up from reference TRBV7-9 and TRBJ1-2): DTGVSQNPRHKITKRGQNVTFRCDPISEHNRLYWYRQTLGQGPEFLTYFQNEAQLEKSRLLSDRFSAERPKGSFSTLEIQRTEQGDSAMYLCASSPPPVTGYTFGSGTRLTVV.